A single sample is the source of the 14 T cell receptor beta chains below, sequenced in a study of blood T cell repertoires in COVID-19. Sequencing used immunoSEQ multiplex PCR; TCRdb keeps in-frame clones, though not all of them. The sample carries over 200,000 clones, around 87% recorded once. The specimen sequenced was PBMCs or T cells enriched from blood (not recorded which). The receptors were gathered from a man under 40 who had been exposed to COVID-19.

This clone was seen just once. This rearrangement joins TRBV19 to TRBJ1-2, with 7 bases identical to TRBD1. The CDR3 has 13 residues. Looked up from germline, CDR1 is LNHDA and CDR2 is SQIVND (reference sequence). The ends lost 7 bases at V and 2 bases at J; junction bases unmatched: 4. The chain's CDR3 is CASMRGGNYGYTF. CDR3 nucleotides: TGTGCCAGTATGAGAGGGGGCAACTATGGCTACACCTTC.

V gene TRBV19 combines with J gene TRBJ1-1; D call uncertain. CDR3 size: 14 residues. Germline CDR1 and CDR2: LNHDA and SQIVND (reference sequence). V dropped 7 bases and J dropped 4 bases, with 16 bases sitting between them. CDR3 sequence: CASTQLTRSTEAFF. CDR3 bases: TGTGCCAGTACTCAGTTGACTCGGTCCACTGAAGCTTTCTTT.

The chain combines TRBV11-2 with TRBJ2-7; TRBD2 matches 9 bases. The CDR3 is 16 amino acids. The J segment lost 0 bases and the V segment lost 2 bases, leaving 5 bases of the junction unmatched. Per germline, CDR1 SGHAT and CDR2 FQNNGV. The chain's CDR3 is CASSLLAGGLSYEQYF. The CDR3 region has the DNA TGTGCCAGCAGCTTACTGGCGGGGGGGCTCTCCTACGAGCAGTACTTC.

CDR3 nucleotides: TGTGCCAGCAGTAAACAGGGTAGATACGAGCAGTACTTC. The encoded protein is CASSKQGRYEQYF. The chain has TRBV2 and TRBJ2-7; TRBD1 might be the D (6 bases). The CDR3 contains 13 residues. CDR1 is SNHLY and CDR2 is FYNNEI in the germline V gene. Deletions cut 5 bases from V and 4 bases from J, with 12 bases between.

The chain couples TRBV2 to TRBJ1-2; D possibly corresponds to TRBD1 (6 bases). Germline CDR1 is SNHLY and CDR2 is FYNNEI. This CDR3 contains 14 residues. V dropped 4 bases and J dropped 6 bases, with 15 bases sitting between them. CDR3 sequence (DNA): TGTGCCAGCAGTGGTATGGGGGGGGCGAATGGCTACACCTTC. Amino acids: CASSGMGGANGYTF.

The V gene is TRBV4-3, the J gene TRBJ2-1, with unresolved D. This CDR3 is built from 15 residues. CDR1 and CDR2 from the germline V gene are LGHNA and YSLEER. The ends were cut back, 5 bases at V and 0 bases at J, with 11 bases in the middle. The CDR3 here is CASSSDWSSYNEQFF. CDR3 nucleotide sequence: TGCGCCAGCAGCTCCGACTGGAGCTCCTACAATGAGCAGTTCTTC.

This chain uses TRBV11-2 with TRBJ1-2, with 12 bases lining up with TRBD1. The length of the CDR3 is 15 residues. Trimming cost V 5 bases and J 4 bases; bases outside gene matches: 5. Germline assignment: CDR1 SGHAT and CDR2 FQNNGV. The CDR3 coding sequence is TGTGCCAGCAGCCCAACGGGACAGGGGGCCTATGGCTACACCTTC. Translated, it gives CASSPTGQGAYGYTF.

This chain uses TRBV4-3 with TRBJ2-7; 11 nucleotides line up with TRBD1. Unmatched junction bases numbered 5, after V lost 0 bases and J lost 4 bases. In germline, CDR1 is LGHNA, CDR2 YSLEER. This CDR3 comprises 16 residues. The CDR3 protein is CASSQDRDRGIYEQYF. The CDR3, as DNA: TGCGCCAGCAGCCAAGATAGGGACAGGGGGATTTACGAGCAGTACTTC.

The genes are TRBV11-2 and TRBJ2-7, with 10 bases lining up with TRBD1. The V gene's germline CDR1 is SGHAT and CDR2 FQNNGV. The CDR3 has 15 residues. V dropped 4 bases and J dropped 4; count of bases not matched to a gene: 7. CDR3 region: CASSWGQGPVYEQYF. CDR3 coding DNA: TGTGCCAGCAGCTGGGGACAGGGGCCCGTTTACGAGCAGTACTTC.

The CDR3 loop reads CASSAGDSNTEAFF. CDR3 nucleotide sequence: TGCGCCAGCAGCGCCGGGGACAGCAACACTGAAGCTTTCTTT. The chain has TRBV4-3 and TRBJ1-1, with 7 bases that match TRBD1. Germline CDR1 and CDR2: LGHNA and YSLEER. Trimming took 5 bases from V and 2 from J; bases not matched to a gene: 5. The CDR3 length is 14 residues.

The CDR3 loop reads CASSYHGELFF. The CDR3 DNA follows: TGTGCCAGCAGTTACCACGGGGAGCTGTTTTTT. The chain has TRBV6-2 or TRBV6-3 and TRBJ2-2; D not resolved. CDR3 size: 11 residues. Germline CDR1 is MNHEY and CDR2 is SVGEGT. Trimming left V 2 bases short and J 7 bases short, with 2 bases between.

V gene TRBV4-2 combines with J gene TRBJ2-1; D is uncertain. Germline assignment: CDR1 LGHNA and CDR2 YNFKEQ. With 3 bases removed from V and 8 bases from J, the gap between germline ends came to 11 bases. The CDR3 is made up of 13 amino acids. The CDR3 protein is CASSQGLGDEQFF. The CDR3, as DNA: TGTGCCAGCAGCCAGGGCTTGGGCGATGAGCAGTTCTTC.

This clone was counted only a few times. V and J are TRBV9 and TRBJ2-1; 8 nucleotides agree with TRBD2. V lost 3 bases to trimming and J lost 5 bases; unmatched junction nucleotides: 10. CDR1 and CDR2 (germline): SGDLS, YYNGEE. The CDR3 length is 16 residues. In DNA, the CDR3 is TGTGCCAGCAGCGCGTGGGCAGCGGGGGCCAACAATGAGCAGTTCTTC. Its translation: CASSAWAAGANNEQFF.

DNA for the CDR3: TGTGCCATCAGTGAGTCTGCAGGGATTCCCTACGAGCAGTACTTC. Translation gives CAISESAGIPYEQYF. This chain joins TRBV10-3 and TRBJ2-7; a possible D gene is TRBD1 (5 bases). Germline values: CDR1 ENHRY, CDR2 SYGVKD. Trimming cost V 0 bases and J 2 bases, with 11 bases left between them. The CDR3 covers 15 residues.